This T cell receptor beta chain was recorded in a study of CD8 T cells in ankylosing spondylitis. Study-wide findings and caveats: The disease-linked clones had a CD8+ phenotype and low blood frequencies. In the blood and synovial fluid of reactive arthritis, some motif variants had been previously reported. Seemingly distinctive of ankylosing spondylitis blood was a TCR beta motif formed by eight highly homologous variants. Disease-linked clones reportedly showed significant enrichment in matched ankylosing spondylitis synovial fluid.

This clonotype was seen at least ten times. What it binds is not known. TCRdb re-analysed the 5' RACE reads in MiXCR, keeping a single row per CDR3 protein. The sample carries fewer than 750,000 distinct CDR3 sequences, 15% to 20% recorded once. Germline CDR1 SGHAT, CDR2 FQNNGV. The CDR3 covers 11 residues. The V gene lost 6 bases and the J gene lost 7 bases, with 8 bases spanning the gap. This chain connects TRBV11-2 to TRBJ2-3; D uncertain. Sequencing used blood, either unsorted or a sorted T cell fraction (not recorded which). This TCR came from a male donor with ankylosing spondylitis. The CDR3 DNA reads as TGTGCCAGCAGTCCGCTAAATACGCAGTATTTT. It codes for CASSPLNTQYF.